The TCR beta chain described here comes from a study of blood T cell repertoires in COVID-19. Some clones are missing from TCRdb's copy, which holds only in-frame ones; the method was immunoSEQ multiplex PCR. The table lists about 370,000 clones, more than 80% of them singletons. The CDR3 is 17 residues long. Germline-derived CDR1 and CDR2 are SGHTA and FQGNSA. V lost 3 bases to trimming and J lost 4 bases; unmatched junction nucleotides: 12. V gene TRBV7-2 combines with J gene TRBJ2-1; 7 nucleotides line up with TRBD1. Sequenced material: peripheral blood. This receptor was obtained from a woman in her twenties or thirties with COVID-19, enrolled during active disease. The CDR3 region has the DNA TGTGCCAGCAGCTTTAGGGAGTCGGGACAGATATACAATGAGCAGTTCTTC. Its translation: CASSFRESGQIYNEQFF.